Listed below are T cell receptor beta chains from one sample, sequenced in a study of shared clonotypes between healthy human individuals. The data were produced by immunoSEQ multiplex PCR, yet TCRdb's version contains in-frame clones alone and is incomplete. This table holds about 820,000 clones, more than 85% found once. What was sequenced was naive CD8+ T cells sorted from blood. Receptors originate from a man aged 25-45 years in good health. Both conserved end residues are part of each CDR3. A D gene is named only where the DNA matches it firmly. A clone size is listed for some rows: how often the clone was seen (once, few, many), or a class if it is expanded.

J gene: TRBJ1-1
V gene: TRBV7-9
clone size: .
D gene: .
CDR3 length: 14
CDR3 DNA: TGTGCCAGCAGCTTAGTGACAGGGAACACTGAAGCTTTCTTT
CDR3 protein: CASSLVTGNTEAFF

J gene: TRBJ2-5
V gene: TRBV19
clone size: .
D gene: .
CDR3 length: 14
CDR3 DNA: TGTGCCAGTAGTATGAGGCGAGAAAAAGAGACCCAGTACTTC
CDR3 protein: CASSMRREKETQYF

J gene: TRBJ2-4
V gene: TRBV7-9
clone size: .
D gene: .
CDR3 length: 17
CDR3 DNA: TGTGCCAGCAGCTTAGCGAGGGCGGGAATAGCCAAAAACATTCAGTACTTC
CDR3 protein: CASSLARAGIAKNIQYF

J gene: TRBJ2-1
V gene: TRBV5-6
clone size: once
D gene: .
CDR3 length: 13
CDR3 DNA: TGTGCCAGCAGCTTGTCATCCTACAATGAGCAGTTCTTC
CDR3 protein: CASSLSSYNEQFF

J gene: TRBJ2-2
V gene: TRBV30
clone size: .
D gene: .
CDR3 length: 13
CDR3 DNA: TGTGCCTGGCCGAGGGTGAACACCGGGGAGCTGTTTTTT
CDR3 protein: CAWPRVNTGELFF

J gene: TRBJ2-7
V gene: TRBV6-5
clone size: .
D gene: .
CDR3 length: 14
CDR3 DNA: TGTGCCAGCAGTGGGAGACAGGATCTCTACGAGCAGTACTTC
CDR3 protein: CASSGRQDLYEQYF

J gene: TRBJ2-2
V gene: TRBV4-3
clone size: .
D gene: .
CDR3 length: 17
CDR3 DNA: TGCGCCAGCAGCCAAGATTTGCAGGGAACGAACACCGGGGAGCTGTTTTTT
CDR3 protein: CASSQDLQGTNTGELFF

J gene: TRBJ2-1
V gene: TRBV9
clone size: .
D gene: .
CDR3 length: 15
CDR3 DNA: TGTGCCAGCAGCGCCCAACTAGAGTCCTACAATGAGCAGTTCTTC
CDR3 protein: CASSAQLESYNEQFF

J gene: TRBJ1-5
V gene: TRBV27
clone size: many
D gene: .
CDR3 length: 14
CDR3 DNA: TGTGCCAGCAGTCACAGGGATAGCAATCAGCCCCAGCATTTT
CDR3 protein: CASSHRDSNQPQHF

J gene: TRBJ2-3
V gene: TRBV11-2
clone size: .
D gene: .
CDR3 length: 16
CDR3 DNA: TGTGCCAGCAGCCCCGCCTTAGGGGAGTGGGCAGATACGCAGTATTTT
CDR3 protein: CASSPALGEWADTQYF

J gene: TRBJ2-7
V gene: TRBV4-1
clone size: .
D gene: .
CDR3 length: 15
CDR3 DNA: TGCGCCAGCAGCCCTGAAGGTATAGGGGCCTACGAGCAGTACTTC
CDR3 protein: CASSPEGIGAYEQYF

J gene: TRBJ2-7
V gene: TRBV15
clone size: .
D gene: .
CDR3 length: 13
CDR3 DNA: TGTGCCACCAGCCTGGACAGAGGTCAAGAGCAGTACTTC
CDR3 protein: CATSLDRGQEQYF

J gene: TRBJ2-7
V gene: TRBV30
clone size: .
D gene: .
CDR3 length: 11
CDR3 DNA: TGTGCCTGGAGTGTTGTGTACGAGCAGTACTTC
CDR3 protein: CAWSVVYEQYF

J gene: TRBJ2-7
V gene: TRBV27
clone size: few
D gene: .
CDR3 length: 16
CDR3 DNA: TGTGCCAGCTTGGGGACTGGGAAAAGGCCTTGGTACGAGCAGTACTTC
CDR3 protein: CASLGTGKRPWYEQYF

J gene: TRBJ2-7
V gene: TRBV29-1
clone size: once
D gene: .
CDR3 length: 15
CDR3 DNA: TGCAGCGTTGGGGACTTGCCGAGCTCCGGCTACGAGCAGTACTTC
CDR3 protein: CSVGDLPSSGYEQYF

J gene: TRBJ2-2
V gene: TRBV7-6
clone size: .
D gene: .
CDR3 length: 13
CDR3 DNA: TGTGCCAGCAGTCGGGAGTTGGCCGGGGAGCTGTTTTTT
CDR3 protein: CASSRELAGELFF

J gene: TRBJ2-7
V gene: TRBV4-1
clone size: .
D gene: TRBD2
CDR3 length: 15
CDR3 DNA: TGCGCCAGCAGCCAAGAGGGCGGGAGTATCTACGAGCAGTACTTC
CDR3 protein: CASSQEGGSIYEQYF

J gene: TRBJ2-1
V gene: TRBV5-1
clone size: .
D gene: TRBD2
CDR3 length: 12
CDR3 DNA: TGCGCCAGCAGCTCGGGACTAGACGAGCAGTTCTTC
CDR3 protein: CASSSGLDEQFF

J gene: TRBJ2-7
V gene: TRBV5-1
clone size: .
D gene: .
CDR3 length: 13
CDR3 DNA: TGCGCCAGCAGCGGAGACGACATCTACGAGCAGTACTTC
CDR3 protein: CASSGDDIYEQYF

J gene: TRBJ2-7
V gene: TRBV6-6
clone size: .
D gene: TRBD2
CDR3 length: 14
CDR3 DNA: TGTGCCAGCAGTTACGGGACTAGCGCCTACGAGCAGTACTTC
CDR3 protein: CASSYGTSAYEQYF

J gene: TRBJ1-1
V gene: TRBV15
clone size: .
D gene: .
CDR3 length: 15
CDR3 DNA: TGTGCCACCAGCAGAGGATGGGGAGTAGGGACTGAAGCTTTCTTT
CDR3 protein: CATSRGWGVGTEAFF

J gene: TRBJ2-5
V gene: TRBV9
clone size: .
D gene: .
CDR3 length: 16
CDR3 DNA: TGTGCCAGCAGCGTAGGCAGGGTTAAAGGTCAAGAGACCCAGTACTTC
CDR3 protein: CASSVGRVKGQETQYF

J gene: TRBJ2-3
V gene: TRBV7-2
clone size: .
D gene: .
CDR3 length: 13
CDR3 DNA: TGTGCCAGCAGCCACCCGCCTACGGATACGCAGTATTTT
CDR3 protein: CASSHPPTDTQYF

J gene: TRBJ2-1
V gene: TRBV13
clone size: .
D gene: TRBD2
CDR3 length: 15
CDR3 DNA: TGTGCCAGCATGAGTCGGGGAGCGGGATACAATGAGCAGTTCTTC
CDR3 protein: CASMSRGAGYNEQFF

J gene: TRBJ2-3
V gene: TRBV28
clone size: .
D gene: .
CDR3 length: 16
CDR3 DNA: TGTGCCAGCAGTTTTGGAAGTAGCGGCTACACAGATACGCAGTATTTT
CDR3 protein: CASSFGSSGYTDTQYF

J gene: TRBJ2-7
V gene: TRBV27
clone size: .
D gene: .
CDR3 length: 14
CDR3 DNA: TGTGCCAGCAGTTGGGGAGTAGGTCCCTACGAGCAGTACTTC
CDR3 protein: CASSWGVGPYEQYF

J gene: TRBJ1-2
V gene: TRBV19
clone size: .
D gene: .
CDR3 length: 12
CDR3 DNA: TGTGCCAGTAGTATTGGTGGTAATGGCTACACCTTC
CDR3 protein: CASSIGGNGYTF

J gene: TRBJ2-3
V gene: TRBV7-8
clone size: .
D gene: .
CDR3 length: 19
CDR3 DNA: TGTGCCAGCAGTCTTAGGGTCCCGGGACTCAAAACTAGCACAGATACGCAGTATTTT
CDR3 protein: CASSLRVPGLKTSTDTQYF

J gene: TRBJ2-2
V gene: TRBV14
clone size: .
D gene: TRBD1
CDR3 length: 17
CDR3 DNA: TGTGCCAGCAGCCAAGATGTGGGACAGCCTCTCCGCAAGGAGCTGTTTTTT
CDR3 protein: CASSQDVGQPLRKELFF

J gene: TRBJ2-5
V gene: TRBV10-1
clone size: once
D gene: .
CDR3 length: 14
CDR3 DNA: TGCGCCAGCAGTGAGTCTTGGGACGGGAAGACCCAGTACTTC
CDR3 protein: CASSESWDGKTQYF

J gene: TRBJ2-5
V gene: TRBV27
clone size: .
D gene: TRBD2
CDR3 length: 16
CDR3 DNA: TGTGCCAGCAGTGGGAGCGGGACTGAACCGGGGGAGACCCAGTACTTC
CDR3 protein: CASSGSGTEPGETQYF

J gene: TRBJ2-6
V gene: TRBV7-2
clone size: once
D gene: .
CDR3 length: 18
CDR3 DNA: TGTGCCAGCAGTGGTTGGGACCGCAAACACTCTGGGGCCAACGTCCTGACTTTC
CDR3 protein: CASSGWDRKHSGANVLTF

J gene: TRBJ2-1
V gene: TRBV7-2
clone size: .
D gene: TRBD2
CDR3 length: 12
CDR3 DNA: TGTGCCAGCAGTCCCCTAGCGGGGGAGCAGTTCTTC
CDR3 protein: CASSPLAGEQFF

J gene: TRBJ2-1
V gene: TRBV29-1
clone size: .
D gene: .
CDR3 length: 14
CDR3 DNA: TGCAGCGTTGACGGCGGGAAAAGATACAATGAGCAGTTCTTC
CDR3 protein: CSVDGGKRYNEQFF